These 6 T cell receptor beta chains originate from one sample sequenced in a study of blood T cell repertoires in COVID-19. Only in-frame clones appear in the TCRdb table, and some are missing; sequencing was by immunoSEQ multiplex PCR. The data hold about 100,000 clones, with roughly nine tenths observed a single time. The specimen sequenced was peripheral blood. The receptors come from a human donor in a cohort sampled during active COVID-19.

This chain uses TRBV28 with TRBJ1-2; possible D gene TRBD1, 5 bases. From germline, CDR1 is MDHEN and CDR2 SYDVKM. CDR3 size: 11 residues. CDR3 in DNA: TGTGGGCTCGGGGGACACTATGGCTACACCTTC. Its translation: CGLGGHYGYTF.

V and J are TRBV5-4 and TRBJ2-3; 12 positions agree with TRBD2. CDR1 is SGHNT and CDR2 is YYREEE in the germline V gene (reference sequence). This CDR3 comprises 15 residues. Unmatched junction bases numbered 4, after V lost 4 bases and J lost 4 bases. Here the CDR3 DNA reads TGTGCCAGCAGCGCGACTAGCGGGGGATCAGATACGCAGTATTTT. Translating gives CASSATSGGSDTQYF.

V usage is TRBV11-2 and J usage is TRBJ2-5; weak D call: TRBD1 (6 bases). The germline V gene has CDR1 SGHAT and CDR2 FQNNGV. The CDR3 loop spans 13 amino acids. The V end was cut by 4 bases, the J end by 5 bases, with 11 bases between. The CDR3 DNA sequence: TGTGCCAGCAGCTGGGGGCAGTCGGAGACCCAGTACTTC. Amino acids: CASSWGQSETQYF. The whole variable domain, remainder taken from reference TRBV11-2 and TRBJ2-5, is EAGVAQSPRYKIIEKRQSVAFWCNPISGHATLYWYQQILGQGPKLLIQFQNNGVVDDSQLPKDRFSAERLKGVDSTLKIQPAKLEDSAVYLCASSWGQSETQYFGPGTRLLVL.

CDR3 sequence: CATSSEGTGNSPLHF. DNA for the CDR3: TGTGCCACCAGCAGCGAGGGGACAGGGAATTCACCCCTCCACTTT. V usage is TRBV15 and J usage is TRBJ1-6; 9 positions agree with TRBD1. The CDR3 length is 15 residues. V shed 3 bases, J shed 7 bases, and the junction held 4 bases outside the gene matches. The germline V gene encodes CDR1 LNHNV and CDR2 YYDKDF (reference sequence).

The sample holds one count of this clone. The chain has TRBV28 and TRBJ1-6; D is unclear. From germline, CDR1 is MDHEN and CDR2 SYDVKM. The V end was cut by 6 bases, the J end by 0 bases, with 9 bases between. The CDR3 has 15 amino acids. The CDR3 sequence: CASSPPSSYNSPLHF. The CDR3 DNA reads TGTGCCAGCAGCCCCCCCAGCTCCTATAATTCACCCCTCCACTTT.

The genes are TRBV7-2 and TRBJ1-2; 11 positions match TRBD1. After removal of 4 bases from V and 6 bases from J, the junction contained 4 bases not matched to a gene. This CDR3 is built from 14 residues. Germline V gives CDR1 SGHTA, CDR2 FQGNSA. The CDR3 here is CASSSDRGRHGYTF. Here the CDR3 DNA reads TGTGCCAGCAGCTCGGACAGGGGGCGACATGGCTACACCTTC.